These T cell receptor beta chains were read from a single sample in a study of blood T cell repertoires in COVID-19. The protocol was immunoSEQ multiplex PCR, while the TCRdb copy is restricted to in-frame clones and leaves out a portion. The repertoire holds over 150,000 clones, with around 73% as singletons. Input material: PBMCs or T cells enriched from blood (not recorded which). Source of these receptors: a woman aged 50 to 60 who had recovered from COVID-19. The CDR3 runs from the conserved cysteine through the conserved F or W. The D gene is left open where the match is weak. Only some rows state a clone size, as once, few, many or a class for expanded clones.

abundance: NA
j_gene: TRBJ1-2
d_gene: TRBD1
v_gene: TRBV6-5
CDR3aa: CASRVTGARNYGYTF
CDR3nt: TGTGCCAGCAGAGTTACAGGGGCACGAAACTATGGCTACACCTTC

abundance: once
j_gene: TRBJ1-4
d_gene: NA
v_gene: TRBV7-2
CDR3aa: CASSLGQELREKLFF
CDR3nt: TGTGCCAGCAGCTTAGGGCAGGAATTACGGGAAAAACTGTTTTTT

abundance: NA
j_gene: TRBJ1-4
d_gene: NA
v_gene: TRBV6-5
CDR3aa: CASRNTPTNEKLFF
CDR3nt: TGTGCCAGCAGGAACACCCCAACTAATGAAAAACTGTTTTTT

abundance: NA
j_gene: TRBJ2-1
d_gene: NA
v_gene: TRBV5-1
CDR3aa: CASRVIYRGEAYNEQFF
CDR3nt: TGCGCCAGCAGAGTCATTTACCGCGGGGAAGCCTACAATGAGCAGTTCTTC

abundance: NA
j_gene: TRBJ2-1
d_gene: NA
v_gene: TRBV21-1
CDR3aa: CASSKRLAGGRPYNEQFF
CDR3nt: TGTGCCAGCAGCAAACGACTAGCGGGAGGGAGGCCCTACAATGAGCAGTTCTTC

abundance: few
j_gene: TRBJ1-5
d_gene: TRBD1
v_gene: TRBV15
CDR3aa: CATSPGEGRGPQPQHF
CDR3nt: TGTGCCACCAGCCCTGGGGAGGGCAGGGGGCCTCAGCCCCAGCATTTT

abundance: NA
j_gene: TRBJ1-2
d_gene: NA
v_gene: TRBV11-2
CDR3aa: CASSLDHGGPSSYGYTF
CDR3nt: TGTGCCAGCAGCTTAGATCATGGGGGCCCCTCTTCCTATGGCTACACCTTC

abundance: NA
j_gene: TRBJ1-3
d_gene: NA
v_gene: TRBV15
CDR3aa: CATSRDGANTIYF
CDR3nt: TGTGCCACCAGCAGAGATGGGGCTAACACCATATATTTT

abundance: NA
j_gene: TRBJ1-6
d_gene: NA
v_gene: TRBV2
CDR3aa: CASMQEGSPLHF
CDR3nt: TGTGCCAGCATGCAGGAGGGCTCACCCCTCCACTTT

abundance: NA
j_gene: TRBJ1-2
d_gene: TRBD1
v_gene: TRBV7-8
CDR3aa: CASTPDRDYGYTF
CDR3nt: TGTGCCAGCACCCCGGACAGGGACTATGGCTACACCTTC

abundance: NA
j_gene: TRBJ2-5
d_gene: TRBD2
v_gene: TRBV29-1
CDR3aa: CSVRRGGQSLLQETQYF
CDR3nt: TGCAGCGTTCGCCGGGGGGGCCAGTCGTTACTCCAAGAGACCCAGTACTTC

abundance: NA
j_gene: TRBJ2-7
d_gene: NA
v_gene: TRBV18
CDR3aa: CASSRVGSYEQYF
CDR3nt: TGTGCCAGCTCACGGGTGGGGAGCTACGAGCAGTACTTC

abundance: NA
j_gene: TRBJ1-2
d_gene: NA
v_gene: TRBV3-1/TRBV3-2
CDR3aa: CASSQVRLYGYTF
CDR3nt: TGTGCCAGCAGCCAGGTCAGACTCTATGGCTACACCTTC

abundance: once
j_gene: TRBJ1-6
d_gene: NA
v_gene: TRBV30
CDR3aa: CACETGTYNSPLHF
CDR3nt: TGTGCCTGCGAAACAGGGACCTATAATTCACCCCTCCACTTT

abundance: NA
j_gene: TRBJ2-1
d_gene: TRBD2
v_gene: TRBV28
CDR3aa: CASSLPASGSYNEQFF
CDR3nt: TGTGCCAGCAGTTTACCTGCTAGCGGGAGCTACAATGAGCAGTTCTTC

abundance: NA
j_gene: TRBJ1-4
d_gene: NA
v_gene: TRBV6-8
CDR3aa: CASTLHRPGHNEKLFF
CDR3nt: TGTGCCAGCACCCTTCACCGGCCGGGACACAATGAAAAACTGTTTTTT

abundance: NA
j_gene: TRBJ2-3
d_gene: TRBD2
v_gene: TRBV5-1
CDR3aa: CASSSGLAGTTDTQYF
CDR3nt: TGCGCCAGCAGCTCTGGACTAGCGGGAACCACAGATACGCAGTATTTT

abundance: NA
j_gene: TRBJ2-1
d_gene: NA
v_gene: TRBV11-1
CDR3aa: CASSWRQGPNNEQFF
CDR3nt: TGTGCCAGCAGTTGGCGGCAGGGGCCCAACAATGAGCAGTTCTTC

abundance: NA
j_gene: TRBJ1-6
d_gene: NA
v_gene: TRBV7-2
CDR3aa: CASSPGVGFRNSPLHF
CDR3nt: TGTGCCAGCAGCCCAGGGGTGGGTTTTCGTAATTCACCCCTCCACTTT

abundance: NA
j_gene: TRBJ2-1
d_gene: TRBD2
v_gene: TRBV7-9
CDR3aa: CASSLGTSETNEQFF
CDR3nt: TGTGCCAGCAGCCTCGGGACTAGCGAAACCAATGAGCAGTTCTTC

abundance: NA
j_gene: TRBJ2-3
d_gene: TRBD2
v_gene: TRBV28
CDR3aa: CASNSRTSGTTDTQYF
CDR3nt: TGTGCCAGCAATTCCCGTACTAGCGGGACCACAGATACGCAGTATTTT

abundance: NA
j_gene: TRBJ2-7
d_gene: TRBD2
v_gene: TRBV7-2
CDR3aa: CASSLLAGDSYEQYF
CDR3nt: TGTGCCAGCAGCCTACTAGCGGGGGATTCCTACGAGCAGTACTTC

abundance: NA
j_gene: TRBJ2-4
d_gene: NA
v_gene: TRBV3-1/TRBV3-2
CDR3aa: CASSQGGGTDIQYF
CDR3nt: TGTGCCAGCAGCCAAGGGGGGGGCACAGACATTCAGTACTTC

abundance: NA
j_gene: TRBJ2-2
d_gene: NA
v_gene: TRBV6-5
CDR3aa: CASSRQGWITGELFF
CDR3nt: TGTGCCAGCAGTCGTCAGGGTTGGATCACCGGAGAGCTGTTTTTT

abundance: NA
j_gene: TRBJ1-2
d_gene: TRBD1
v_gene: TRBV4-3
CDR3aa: CASSQRTGANYGYTF
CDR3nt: TGCGCCAGCAGCCAACGGACAGGCGCTAACTATGGCTACACCTTC

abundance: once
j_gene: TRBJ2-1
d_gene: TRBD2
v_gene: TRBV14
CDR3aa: CASSLRRGGSYNEQFF
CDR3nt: TGTGCCAGCAGCCTACGGCGGGGGGGTTCCTACAATGAGCAGTTCTTC

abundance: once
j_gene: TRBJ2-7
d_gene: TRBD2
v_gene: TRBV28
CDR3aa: CASSLAGGPGDEQYF
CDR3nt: TGTGCCAGCAGTTTAGCGGGAGGGCCGGGGGACGAGCAGTACTTC

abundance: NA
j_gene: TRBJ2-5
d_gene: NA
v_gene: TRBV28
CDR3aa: CASTQTLRGTSETQYF
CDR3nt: TGTGCCAGCACCCAAACCCTACGGGGGACTTCGGAGACCCAGTACTTC

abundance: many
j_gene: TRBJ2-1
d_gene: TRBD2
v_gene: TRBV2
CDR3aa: CASSRGGSYNEQFF
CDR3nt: TGTGCCAGCTCACGCGGGGGCTCCTACAATGAGCAGTTCTTC

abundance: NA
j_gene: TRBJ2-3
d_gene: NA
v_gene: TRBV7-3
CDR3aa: CASSLLGSGTDTQYF
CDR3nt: TGTGCCAGCAGCTTACTCGGGAGCGGCACAGATACGCAGTATTTT

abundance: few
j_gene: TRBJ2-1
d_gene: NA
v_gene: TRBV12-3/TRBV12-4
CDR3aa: CASREGQYNEQFF
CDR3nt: TGTGCCAGCAGGGAGGGACAGTACAATGAGCAGTTCTTC

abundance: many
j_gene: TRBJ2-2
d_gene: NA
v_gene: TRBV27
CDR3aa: CASSLTVTGELFF
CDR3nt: TGTGCCAGCAGTCTAACGGTCACCGGGGAGCTGTTTTTT

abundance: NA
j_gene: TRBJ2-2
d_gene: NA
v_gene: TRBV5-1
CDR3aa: CASRRGTGELFF
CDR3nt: TGCGCCAGCCGGAGGGGCACCGGGGAGCTGTTTTTT

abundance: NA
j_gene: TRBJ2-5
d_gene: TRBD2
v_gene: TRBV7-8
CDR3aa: CASSLVAGSGETQYF
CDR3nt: TGTGCCAGCAGCTTAGTAGCGGGGTCAGGAGAGACCCAGTACTTC

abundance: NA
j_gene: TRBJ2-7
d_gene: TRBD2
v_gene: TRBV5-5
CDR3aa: CASSPFSGSSYEQYF
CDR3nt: TGTGCCAGCAGCCCTTTCAGCGGGAGCTCCTACGAGCAGTACTTC

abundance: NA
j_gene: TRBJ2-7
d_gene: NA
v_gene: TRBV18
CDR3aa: CASSPTATRGEQYF
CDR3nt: TGTGCCAGCTCACCCACAGCGACCAGGGGCGAGCAGTACTTC

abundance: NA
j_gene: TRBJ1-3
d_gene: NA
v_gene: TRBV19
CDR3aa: CASLAGSGNTIYF
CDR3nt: TGTGCCAGCTTAGCAGGGTCCGGAAACACCATATATTTT

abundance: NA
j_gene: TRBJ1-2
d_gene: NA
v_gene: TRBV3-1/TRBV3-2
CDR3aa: CASSQGGHYGYTF
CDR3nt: TGTGCCAGCAGCCAAGGGGGCCACTATGGCTACACCTTC

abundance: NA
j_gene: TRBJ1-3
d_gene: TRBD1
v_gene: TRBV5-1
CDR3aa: CASSLVGSPGTGGSGNTIYF
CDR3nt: TGCGCCAGCAGCTTGGTTGGGTCCCCCGGGACAGGGGGCAGTGGAAACACCATATATTTT

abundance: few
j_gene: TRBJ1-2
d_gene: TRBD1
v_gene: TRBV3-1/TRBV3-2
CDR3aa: CASSQHAQGAQGYTF
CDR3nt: TGTGCCAGCAGCCAACATGCGCAGGGGGCGCAAGGCTACACCTTC

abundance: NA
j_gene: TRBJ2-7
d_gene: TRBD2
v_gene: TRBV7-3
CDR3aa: CASSLNLAGAGEQYF
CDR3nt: TGTGCCAGCAGCTTAAATTTGGCGGGAGCAGGGGAGCAGTACTTC

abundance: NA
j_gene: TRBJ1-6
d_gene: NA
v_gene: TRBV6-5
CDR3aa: CASSWGRGSRNSPLHF
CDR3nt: TGTGCCAGCAGTTGGGGTAGGGGTTCGCGGAATTCACCCCTCCACTTT

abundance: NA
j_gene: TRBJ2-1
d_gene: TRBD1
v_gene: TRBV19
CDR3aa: CATRGSPGQVEIGQFF
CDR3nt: TGTGCCACGCGAGGCTCACCGGGACAGGTGGAAATTGGGCAGTTCTTC

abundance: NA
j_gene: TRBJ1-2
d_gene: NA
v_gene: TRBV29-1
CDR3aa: CSGRGSGGYTF
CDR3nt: TGCAGCGGCAGGGGATCTGGTGGCTACACCTTC

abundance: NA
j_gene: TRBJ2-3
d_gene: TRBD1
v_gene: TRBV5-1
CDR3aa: CASTRTGGSDTQYF
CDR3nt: TGCGCCAGCACCAGGACAGGGGGCTCAGATACGCAGTATTTT

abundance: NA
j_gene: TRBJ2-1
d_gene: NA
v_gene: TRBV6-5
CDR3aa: CASSYRATSYNEQFF
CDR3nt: TGTGCCAGCAGTTACAGAGCCACCTCCTACAATGAGCAGTTCTTC

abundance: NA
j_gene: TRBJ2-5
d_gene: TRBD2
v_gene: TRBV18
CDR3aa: CASSPLGTSGTQETQYF
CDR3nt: TGTGCCAGCTCACCACTCGGGACTAGCGGGACCCAAGAGACCCAGTACTTC

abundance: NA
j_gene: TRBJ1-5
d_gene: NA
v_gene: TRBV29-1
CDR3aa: CSVGGDSNQPQHF
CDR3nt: TGCAGCGTTGGGGGGGATAGCAATCAGCCCCAGCATTTT

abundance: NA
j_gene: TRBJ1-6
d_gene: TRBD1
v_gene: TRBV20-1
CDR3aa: CSASDRGYDNSPLHF
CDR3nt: TGCAGTGCTAGTGACAGGGGGTATGATAATTCACCCCTCCACTTT

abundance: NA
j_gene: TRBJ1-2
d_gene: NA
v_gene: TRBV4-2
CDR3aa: CASSQEDRGGYTF
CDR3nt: TGTGCCAGCAGCCAAGAGGACCGGGGGGGCTACACCTTC

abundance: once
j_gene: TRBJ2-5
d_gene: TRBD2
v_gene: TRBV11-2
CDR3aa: CASSLISGDQETQYF
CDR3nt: TGTGCCAGCAGCCTCATCAGCGGGGATCAAGAGACCCAGTACTTC

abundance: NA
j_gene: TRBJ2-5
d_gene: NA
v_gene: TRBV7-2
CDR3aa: CASSSLGGQETQYF
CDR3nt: TGTGCCAGCAGCTCTTTGGGGGGTCAGGAGACCCAGTACTTC

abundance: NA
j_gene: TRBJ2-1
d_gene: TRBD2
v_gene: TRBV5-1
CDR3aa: CASTDGLAGNEQFF
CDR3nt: TGCGCCAGCACCGACGGACTAGCGGGCAATGAGCAGTTCTTC

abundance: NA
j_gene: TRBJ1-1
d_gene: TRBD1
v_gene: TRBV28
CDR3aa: CASSLAGGRTEAFF
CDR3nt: TGTGCCAGCAGTTTAGCAGGGGGACGGACTGAAGCTTTCTTT

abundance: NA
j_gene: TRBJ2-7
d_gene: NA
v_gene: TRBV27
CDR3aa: CASSLLSSAGLSNEQYF
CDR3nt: TGTGCCAGCAGTTTATTATCCTCCGCGGGACTTTCGAACGAGCAGTACTTC